Described below is a single T cell receptor beta chain sequence and its context. Its antigen is currently unknown. This record belongs to a study of response to subunit inactivated influenza vaccine. Findings and limits, study-wide: That few new T cells are recruited by each seasonal influenza vaccination was the authors' suggestion.

From the RT-PCR reads, TCRdb called clonotypes with MiXCR, one entry per CDR3 protein. The table records 540,000 or so distinct CDR3 sequences, about an eighth of them present only once. Germline V CDR1 and CDR2: DFQATT, SNEGSKA (reference sequence). Germline trimming cut 3 bases from V and 8 bases from J; bases unmatched to any gene: 7. The CDR3 has 13 residues. The chain employs TRBV20-1 and TRBJ1-2; the match to TRBD1 covers 9 bases. The origin of this receptor is a man between 50 and 59 years old who received an inactivated influenza vaccine. This specimen was PBMCs from blood, taken roughly 46 days after vaccination. CDR3 sequence (DNA): TGCAGTGCTAGGACAGGGGGAGAGCAGGGCTACACCTTC. Translating gives CSARTGGEQGYTF.